This passage covers 6 T cell receptor beta chains from one sample sequenced in a study of T cell repertoires in cytomegalovirus infection. A single record per CDR3 protein comes from TCRdb applying MiXCR to the reads. The profile shows around 320,000 distinct CDR3 sequences, 9.5% of them singletons. The material sequenced was PBMCs. Receptors were obtained from a human donor in good health (CMV status not recorded). Some clones in this sample may be carry-over from other donors' samples.

The chain couples TRBV7-2 to TRBJ1-2; D is ambiguous. Germline CDR1 reads SGHTA; CDR2 reads FQGNSA. V dropped 5 bases and J dropped 7 bases, with 17 bases sitting between them. The CDR3 length is 14 residues. CDR3 protein: CASSPLPLKSGYTF. DNA of the CDR3: TGTGCCAGCAGCCCCCTCCCGCTCAAAAGTGGCTACACCTTC.

This clonotype was counted ten times or more. The gene calls are TRBV28 and TRBJ2-2, with D unclear. The V end was cut by 2 bases, the J end by 7 bases, with 11 bases between. CDR1 and CDR2 (germline): MDHEN, SYDVKM. The CDR3 loop spans 14 amino acids. CDR3 in amino acids: CASSLPQVGGELFF. Written as DNA, the CDR3 is TGTGCCAGCAGTTTACCTCAAGTCGGCGGGGAGCTGTTTTTT.

This clonotype was counted ten times or more. The conserved phenylalanine or tryptophan normally closing the CDR3 is absent here, so this likely arose from a read error. It is unclear where the CDR3 begins or ends on the DNA, so no DNA is shown, and the CDR3 is as TCRdb lists it. This chain uses TRBV7-9 with TRBJ2-7; TRBD1 was called by the table and not checked on the DNA. The CDR3 is 16 amino acids in total, end residues counted. Germline values: CDR1 SEHNR, CDR2 FQNEAQ (reference sequence). The CDR3 reads CASSFGRVDRGDLTHL.

The CDR3 here is CASGIGHPNYGYTF. The CDR3 region has the DNA TGTGCTAGTGGAATTGGACACCCTAACTATGGCTACACCTTC. The V and J genes are TRBV12-5 and TRBJ1-2, with D possibly TRBD1 on 5 matching bases. The CDR3 sequence is 14 residues long. Germline-derived CDR1 and CDR2 are LGHNT and FRNRAP. Trimming cost V 6 bases and J 0 bases, with 11 bases left between them.

In this sample, this clonotype turned up many times. J is TRBJ1-5 and V is TRBV20-1; possibly TRBD1 for D (6 bases). CDR3 length: 14 residues. The V gene lost 4 bases and the J gene lost 3 bases, with 13 bases spanning the gap. The V gene's germline CDR1 is DFQATT and CDR2 SNEGSKA (reference sequence). DNA of the CDR3: TGCAGTGCTACCGGACAGCTAACCAATCAGCCCCAGCATTTT. It is translated as CSATGQLTNQPQHF.

This clonotype was seen at least ten times. The genes are TRBV12-3 or TRBV12-4 and TRBJ2-7; D is unclear. V was clipped by 5 bases and J by 12 bases, with 17 bases between them. CDR3 length equals 12 residues. The CDR3 coding sequence is TGTGCCAGCAGTCGCCTTGATGGGAAGTGGTACTTC. This gives the protein CASSRLDGKWYF.